Reported below is one T cell receptor beta chain. Its antigen is not known. Germline V gives CDR1 KGHSH, CDR2 LQKENI. The CDR3 is made up of 16 amino acids. V dropped 3 bases and J dropped 1 base, with 13 bases sitting between them. These data belong to a study of cytomegalovirus exposure and HLA in healthy donors. Study overall: Clustering assigned about 79% of the approximately 400 genotyped donors to the Caucasian-associated ancestry cluster.

Broader study findings: The study put some 150 TCR beta chains on its list as cytomegalovirus-associated.

60 Vbeta and 13 Jbeta primers were used in PCR. TCRdb's copy holds only in-frame clones and misses some; the assay was immunoSEQ multiplex PCR. Listed are about 74,000 clones; 7.5% falls within the top ten. The source is a female donor in good health and CMV-seropositive. Material for sequencing was PBMCs. The rearrangement uses TRBV18 and TRBJ2-1, with D tentatively TRBD2 (5 bases). As DNA, the CDR3 is TGTGCCAGCTCACCCTCGACGGGGAAATCCTACAATGAGCAGTTCTTC. It translates to CASSPSTGKSYNEQFF. Supplemented by reference TRBV18 and TRBJ2-1, the full variable domain reads NAGVMQNPRHLVRRRGQEARLRCSPMKGHSHVYWYRQLPEEGLKFMVYLQKENIIDESGMPKERFSAEFPKEGPSILRIQQVVRGDSAAYFCASSPSTGKSYNEQFFGPGTRLTVL.